This T cell receptor (beta chain) was identified during a study of vaccination and CD4 T cells after COVID-19. This CDR3 spans 13 amino acids. V gave up 0 bases and J gave up 8 bases, with 11 bases separating them. The V gene's germline CDR1 is SGHRS and CDR2 YFSETQ. Details on this clonotype: The target antigen is unknown.

Treatment meaning: 10-day PBMC culture with coronavirus spike peptide pools or control peptides (ViraFEST assay). Cultured CD4+ T-cell DNA underwent Oncomine TCR Beta short-read sequencing. From the PCR reads, TCRdb called clonotypes with MiXCR, one entry per CDR3 protein. The sample comprises around 19,000 distinct CDR3 sequences, around 45% of which are singletons, and around 4.1% rests with the top ten. The source is a human donor who had recovered from COVID-19. The specimen sequenced was CD4+ T cells from blood, cultured in vitro. This sequence joins TRBV5-1 and TRBJ1-2; no reliable D call. CDR3 bases: TGCGCCAGCAGCTTGGAGGGTCTGAGGGGCTACACCTTC. This sequence encodes CASSLEGLRGYTF. The whole variable domain, filled in from reference TRBV5-1 and TRBJ1-2, reads KAGVTQTPRYLIKTRGQQVTLSCSPISGHRSVSWYQQTPGQGLQFLFEYFSETQRNKGNFPGRFSGRQFSNSRSEMNVSTLELGDSALYLCASSLEGLRGYTFGSGTRLTVV.